This TCR beta chain was sequenced in a study of blood T cell repertoires in COVID-19. The germline V gene encodes CDR1 MDHEN and CDR2 SYDVKM. The ends were cut back, 3 bases at V and 5 bases at J, with 7 bases in the middle. The CDR3 totals 12 residues. The method was immunoSEQ multiplex PCR; TCRdb's version includes in-frame clones alone and lacks a portion of them. The sample yields roughly 140,000 clones, around four fifths seen once. This rearrangement joins TRBV28 to TRBJ1-2; D uncertain. This TCR was recovered from a woman in her thirties or forties with active or convalescent COVID-19. Sequenced material: peripheral blood. CDR3 sequence reads: CASSFRSYGYTF. The CDR3 region has the DNA TGTGCCAGCAGTTTTCGGTCTTATGGCTACACCTTC.